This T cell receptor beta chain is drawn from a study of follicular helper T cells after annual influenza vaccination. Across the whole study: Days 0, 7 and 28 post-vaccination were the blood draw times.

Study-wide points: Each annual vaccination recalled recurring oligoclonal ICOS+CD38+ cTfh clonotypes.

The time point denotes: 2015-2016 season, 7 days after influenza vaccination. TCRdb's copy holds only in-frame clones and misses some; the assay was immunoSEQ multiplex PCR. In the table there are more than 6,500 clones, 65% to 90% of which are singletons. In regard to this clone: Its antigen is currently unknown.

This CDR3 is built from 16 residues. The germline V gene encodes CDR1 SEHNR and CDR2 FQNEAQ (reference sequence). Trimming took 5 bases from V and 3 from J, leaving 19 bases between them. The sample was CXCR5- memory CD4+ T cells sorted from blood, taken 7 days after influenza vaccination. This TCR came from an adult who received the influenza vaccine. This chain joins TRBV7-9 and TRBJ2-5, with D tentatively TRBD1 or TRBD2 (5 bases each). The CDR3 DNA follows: TGTGCCAGCAGCCCGGCCTTCCGGGACCGGGAAGAGACCCAGTACTTC. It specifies CASSPAFRDREETQYF. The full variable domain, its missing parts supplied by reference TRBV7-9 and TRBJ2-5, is DTGVSQNPRHKITKRGQNVTFRCDPISEHNRLYWYRQTLGQGPEFLTYFQNEAQLEKSRLLSDRFSAERPKGSFSTLEIQRTEQGDSAMYLCASSPAFRDREETQYFGPGTRLLVL.